The source of this T cell receptor (beta chain) is a study of cytomegalovirus exposure and HLA in healthy donors. Trimming took 5 bases from V and 2 from J, leaving 13 bases between them. Per germline, CDR1 SGHNT and CDR2 YYREEE (reference sequence). The CDR3 has 14 amino acids. The PCR made use of 60 Vbeta and 13 Jbeta primers. The method was immunoSEQ multiplex PCR; TCRdb's version includes in-frame clones alone and lacks a portion of them. The sample lists 75,000 to 90,000 clones, around 73% seen once, with about 3% in the top ten. Specimen: PBMCs. The chain joins TRBV5-4 to TRBJ1-2, with D tentatively TRBD1 (5 bases). The TCR sequence derives from a man aged 50-60 years in good health and CMV-seronegative. The CDR3 DNA is TGTGCCAGCAGTCCTCTCGGGGGGAACTATGGCTACACCTTC. It is translated as CASSPLGGNYGYTF.